Detailed here is one TCR beta chain. The V end lost 2 bases, the J end lost 8 bases, and 17 bases lay between the germline ends. The CDR3 spans 15 residues. Germline V lookup: CDR1 SGHRS, CDR2 YFSETQ. The data were taken from a study of T cell responses to AZD1222 COVID-19 vaccine. Assay: immunoSEQ multiplex PCR; the TCRdb copy retains only in-frame clones and omits some. The sample shows about 81,000 clones, about 91% of them seen only once. This specimen was peripheral blood, taken 28 days after the second AZD1222 dose. The TCR originated in an adult who received the AZD1222 COVID-19 vaccine. The V call is TRBV5-1, the J call TRBJ2-1; either TRBD1 or TRBD2 may fit D (5 bases each). In DNA form, the CDR3 reads TGCGCCAGCAGCTTAGTAGAGGGGTCCGTCCATGAGCAGTTCTTC. Translating gives CASSLVEGSVHEQFF.